Below, 24 T cell receptor beta chains from the same sample are listed, as sequenced in a study of blood T cells in healthy people across ages. For the second PCR, which ran for roughly 6 to 12 cycles, a sample-barcoded 5' primer and a J-beta primer mix were used. TCRdb processed the 5' RACE reads anew with MiXCR; each CDR3 protein has one entry. The data contain 700,000 or so distinct CDR3 sequences, roughly 41% of them seen just once; the ten biggest clones take up approximately 29%. The sample comprised blood. These receptors came from an elderly man in good health.

The chain carries TRBV5-6 and TRBJ2-4, with D perhaps given as TRBD1 or TRBD2 (5 bases each). CDR3 length equals 14 residues. Trimming removed 1 base from V and 13 bases from J, with 18 bases in between. Germline CDR1 is SGHDT and CDR2 is YYEEEE. CDR3 protein: CASSLMGREYGQYF. The CDR3 DNA reads as TGTGCCAGCAGCTTGATGGGACGAGAATACGGGCAGTACTTC.

In its sample, this clonotype was seen a few times. The chain employs TRBV5-5 and TRBJ1-2, with 9 positions matching TRBD1. Germline lookup yields CDR1 SGHKS and CDR2 YYEKEE (reference sequence). V shed 3 bases, J shed 0 bases, and the junction held 6 bases outside the gene matches. This CDR3 spans 16 amino acids. The CDR3, as DNA: TGTGCCAGCAGCTCCGGACAGGGGAGAGCTAACTATGGCTACACCTTC. It specifies CASSSGQGRANYGYTF.

This clonotype has ten or more counts. This chain connects TRBV7-2 to TRBJ2-4; the D gene is possibly TRBD2 (6 bases). V lost 5 bases and J 8 bases, leaving 13 bases between the germline ends. Germline-derived CDR1 and CDR2 are SGHTA and FQGNSA. CDR3 length: 13 residues. CDR3 amino acids: CASSAGSGDIQYF. In DNA form, the CDR3 reads TGTGCCAGCAGCGCCGGGTCGGGGGACATTCAGTACTTC.

The J gene is TRBJ1-6, the V gene TRBV5-1; TRBD1 is a possible D gene (5 bases). This CDR3 spans 15 amino acids. Germline-derived CDR1 and CDR2 are SGHRS and YFSETQ. Trimming took off 4 bases at V and 7 bases at J, with 15 bases between the two ends. The CDR3: CASSVEGAGNSPLHF. The CDR3 DNA sequence: TGCGCCAGCAGCGTCGAAGGGGCCGGGAATTCACCCCTCCACTTT.

This clonotype turned up a few times. This chain connects TRBV20-1 to TRBJ2-3; TRBD2 agrees at 12 bases. The trim removed 0 bases at V and 7 bases at J, leaving 5 bases unmatched. Germline-derived CDR1 and CDR2 are DFQATT and SNEGSKA (reference sequence). The CDR3 sequence is 15 residues long. CDR3 coding DNA: TGCAGTGCTAGAGATCAGACTAGCGGGGGAAATACGCAGTATTTT. Translated: CSARDQTSGGNTQYF.

This clonotype was counted a few times. The chain links TRBV14 to TRBJ2-3; D is possibly TRBD2 (5 bases). This CDR3 has 16 amino acids. Germline loops: CDR1 SGHDN, CDR2 FVKESK. V lost 0 bases to trimming and J lost 4 bases, with 14 bases between them. CDR3 loop: CASSQDQWGVADTQYF. CDR3 sequence (DNA): TGTGCCAGCAGCCAAGATCAGTGGGGAGTCGCAGATACGCAGTATTTT.

This clonotype was seen a handful of times. The chain has TRBV21-1 and TRBJ2-3; TRBD1, the table's D call, was not compared with the DNA. TRBV21-1 is a listed pseudogene. The CDR3 totals 20 residues. CDR3 sequence reads: CASITKIAESQGGGADTQYF. CDR3 bases: TGTGCCAGCATCACAAAAATAGCAGAATCTCAGGGGGGTGGCGCAGATACGCAGTATTTT.

This clonotype turned up a few times. The gene calls are TRBV20-1 and TRBJ2-4, with 7 nucleotides matching TRBD2. There are 16 residues in the CDR3. Germline V gene data show CDR1 as DFQATT and CDR2 as SNEGSKA (reference sequence). V lost 6 bases to trimming and J lost 8 bases; unmatched junction nucleotides: 19. Here the CDR3 DNA reads TGCAGTGCCCTAAGTGTCGGGGGTCAAGGGAGGGACATTCAGTACTTC. It specifies CSALSVGGQGRDIQYF.

At least ten counts were recorded for this clonotype. This rearrangement joins TRBV7-9 to TRBJ1-2; possibly TRBD1 for D (5 bases). The CDR3 runs 13 residues. The V and J ends lost 5 bases and 4 bases respectively, with 11 bases between them. Germline V gene lookup returns CDR1 SEHNR and CDR2 FQNEAQ (reference sequence). The CDR3 loop is CASSPGTVYGYTF. CDR3 DNA sequence: TGTGCCAGCAGCCCCGGGACCGTCTATGGCTACACCTTC.

In this sample, this clonotype turned up a few times. V is TRBV5-1 and J is TRBJ2-3; TRBD1 agrees at 8 bases. The CDR3 covers 17 residues. J gave up 3 bases and V 0 bases, and 9 bases lay outside the gene matches. Germline V gene lookup returns CDR1 SGHRS and CDR2 YFSETQ. The CDR3 DNA sequence: TGCGCCAGCAGCTTGGCGGCGGCAGGGGGCCGGACAGATACGCAGTATTTT. Translation gives CASSLAAAGGRTDTQYF.

V and J are TRBV18 and TRBJ1-4, with D possibly being TRBD1 (5 bases). Deletions cut 0 bases from V and 5 bases from J, with 13 bases between. This CDR3 is 16 amino acids long. Looked up from germline, CDR1 is KGHSH and CDR2 is LQKENI. This CDR3 is CASSPPGTDPNEKLFF. CDR3 DNA: TGTGCCAGCTCACCACCGGGGACGGACCCCAATGAAAAACTGTTTTTT.

DNA of the CDR3: TGTGCCAGCAGGATTACTAGAGACCCTCCTACTCAGCAGTACTTC. It translates to CASRITRDPPTQQYF. The rearrangement links TRBV6-2 or TRBV6-3 to TRBJ2-7; D possibly corresponds to TRBD2 (5 bases). Germline V gene data show CDR1 as MNHEY and CDR2 as SVGEGT. With 6 bases removed from V and 8 bases from J, the gap between germline ends came to 23 bases. The CDR3 spans 15 residues.

This clonotype has more than one count but fewer than ten. The chain employs TRBV6-5 and TRBJ2-1; D gene unclear. The V gene lost 11 bases and the J gene lost 0 bases, with 5 bases spanning the gap. Per the germline V gene, CDR1 is MNHEY and CDR2 is SVGAGI. The CDR3 is made up of 11 amino acids. The CDR3 nucleotides read TGTGCCCCGTACTCCTACAATGAGCAGTTCTTC. As protein: CAPYSYNEQFF.

This rearrangement joins TRBV5-1 to TRBJ2-7; 12 bases align to TRBD2. Germline V lookup: CDR1 SGHRS, CDR2 YFSETQ. V lost 3 bases to trimming and J lost 5 bases; unmatched junction nucleotides: 9. The CDR3 is 16 residues long. CDR3 DNA sequence: TGCGCCAGCAGCTCCACCGGGACTAGCGGGTCACACGAGCAGTACTTC. This gives the protein CASSSTGTSGSHEQYF.

This clonotype was picked up many times. The chain links TRBV5-1 to TRBJ2-3; D not resolved. CDR1 is SGHRS, CDR2 YFSETQ, per germline. Trimming took 4 bases from V and 6 from J, leaving 18 bases between them. The CDR3 spans 15 residues. CDR3 sequence (DNA): TGCGCCAGCAGCCCGGAAGGGATCCGCCAGGATACGCAGTATTTT. It codes for CASSPEGIRQDTQYF.

The chain uses TRBV11-2 and TRBJ1-5; D uncertain. The V end was cut by 1 base, the J end by 0 bases, with 13 bases between. The CDR3 covers 17 residues. The germline gives CDR1 SGHAT, CDR2 FQNNGV. This CDR3 reads CASSLGAQRGSNQPQHF. CDR3 coding DNA: TGTGCCAGCAGCTTAGGGGCCCAACGAGGTAGCAATCAGCCCCAGCATTTT.

This clonotype was seen at least ten times. The chain couples TRBV7-9 to TRBJ2-7; D unclear. This CDR3 is 11 amino acids long. The V gene lost 4 bases and the J gene lost 4 bases, with 5 bases spanning the gap. CDR1 is SEHNR and CDR2 is FQNEAQ in the germline V gene (reference sequence). Here the CDR3 reads CASSYHYEQYF. The CDR3 nucleotides read TGTGCCAGCAGCTACCATTACGAGCAGTACTTC.

This clonotype was counted many times. This rearrangement joins TRBV13 to TRBJ1-2; D might be TRBD1 (5 bases). The germline CDR1 and CDR2 sequences are PRHDT and FYEKMQ (reference sequence). The CDR3 is 12 amino acids. V dropped 5 bases and J dropped 7 bases, with 11 bases sitting between them. The CDR3 loop reads CASSRVGAGYTF. CDR3 bases: TGTGCCAGCAGCAGGGTAGGGGCTGGCTACACCTTC.

As for this clonotype: This could be a read error, since a much larger clone is one nucleotide away. V and J are TRBV20-1 and TRBJ2-7; D might be TRBD1 (6 bases). The CDR3 has 13 amino acids. Germline V gene lookup returns CDR1 DFQATT and CDR2 SNEGSKA (reference sequence). Written as DNA, the CDR3 is TGCGGTGCTATACAGGGACCCGCTGGGGAGCAGTACTTC. It yields the protein CGAIQGPAGEQYF.

This chain connects TRBV7-2 to TRBJ1-2; D may be TRBD1 (5 bases). The germline V and J ends were trimmed by 11 bases and 0 bases, with 10 bases remaining between them. The germline CDR1 and CDR2 sequences are SGHTA and FQGNSA. The CDR3 has 12 amino acids. Here the CDR3 DNA reads TGTGCCGGCCAGGGTTCTAACTATGGCTACACCTTC. Translating gives CAGQGSNYGYTF.

The chain employs TRBV11-3 and TRBJ1-1; D is unclear. The CDR3 covers 13 residues. Germline CDR1 SGHNT, CDR2 YENEEA. V lost 1 base to trimming and J lost 6 bases, with 9 bases between them. The CDR3 spells CASSLVFGSEAFF. In DNA, the CDR3 is TGTGCCAGCAGCTTAGTTTTTGGATCTGAAGCTTTCTTT. Using reference TRBV11-3 and TRBJ1-1 for the parts outside the CDR3, the full variable domain is EAGVVQSPRYKIIEKKQPVAFWCNPISGHNTLYWYLQNLGQGPELLIRYENEEAVDDSQLPKDRFSAERLKGVDSTLKIQPAELGDSAVYLCASSLVFGSEAFFGQGTRLTVV.

The sample holds one count of this clonotype. The J gene is TRBJ2-1, the V gene TRBV10-3; 13 bases are a match to TRBD2. This CDR3 has 19 amino acids. CDR1 ENHRY and CDR2 SYGVKD come from the germline V gene. The trim removed 10 bases at V and 4 bases at J, leaving 19 bases unmatched. The CDR3: CASEQGLGLAGVGYNEQFF. The CDR3 region has the DNA TGTGCCAGCGAACAGGGGCTTGGACTAGCGGGAGTAGGGTACAATGAGCAGTTCTTC.

V is TRBV12-3 or TRBV12-4 and J is TRBJ1-2; D gene ambiguous. Trimming stripped 3 bases from V and 0 bases from J, with 8 bases between. The CDR3 totals 14 residues. DNA of the CDR3: TGTGCCAGCAGTTTGGAAGGACCTAACTATGGCTACACCTTC. Protein product: CASSLEGPNYGYTF.

CDR3 coding DNA: TGTGCCAGCACCAGAAAAGGTGGACTTTACACAGATACGCAGTATTTT. Residues: CASTRKGGLYTDTQYF. The chain combines TRBV6-6 with TRBJ2-3; possible D gene TRBD2, 5 bases. Germline V gene sequence: CDR1 MNHNY, CDR2 SVGAGI (reference sequence). V lost 7 bases, J lost 2 bases, and 19 bases lay in between. The CDR3 loop spans 16 amino acids.